These 8 T cell receptor beta chains were all obtained from the same sample, sequenced in a study of blood T cell repertoires in COVID-19. TCRdb keeps only in-frame clones here, not all; method: immunoSEQ multiplex PCR. Here the sample spans approximately 30,000 clones, over 75% being singletons. The sample taken for sequencing was peripheral blood. The receptors were sampled from a man aged 45-65 years with active or convalescent COVID-19.

This clone was found once. Here the CDR3 DNA reads TGCGCCAGCAGCTTGGCGTTTTCGTCCAAAAACATTCAGTACTTC. It yields the protein CASSLAFSSKNIQYF. The rearrangement uses TRBV5-1 and TRBJ2-4; D is unclear. The CDR3 consists of 15 residues. V was pared by 0 bases and J by 2 bases, with 9 bases between. CDR1 SGHRS and CDR2 YFSETQ come from the germline V gene.

The DNA for the CDR3 is TGTGCCAGCAGCCCATCGGGAGGGGGGAGGCCCTACGAGCAGTACTTC. This translates into CASSPSGGGRPYEQYF. V usage is TRBV28 and J usage is TRBJ2-7; 8 positions match TRBD2. The junction had 12 bases not matched to a gene; V was cut back by 6 bases and J by 2 bases. The CDR3 sequence is 16 residues long. CDR1 and CDR2 from the germline V gene are MDHEN and SYDVKM.

The chain recombines TRBV4-1 with TRBJ2-5; D gene uncertain. The CDR3 loop spans 13 amino acids. Trimming left V 1 base short and J 4 bases short, with 7 bases between. Per the germline V gene, CDR1 is MGHRA and CDR2 is YSYEKL. The CDR3 DNA is TGCGCCAGCAGCCAAGCCCGGTTAGAGACCCAGTACTTC. Translated, it gives CASSQARLETQYF.

The CDR3 is CASSYPGFSPFF. In DNA form, the CDR3 reads TGTGCCAGCAGCTATCCAGGATTCTCGCCGTTTTTT. V gene TRBV7-2 combines with J gene TRBJ1-4, with D uncertain. This CDR3 has 12 amino acids. Looked up from germline, CDR1 is SGHTA and CDR2 is FQGNSA. Trimming removed 4 bases at V and 16 bases at J, with 16 bases between.

This chain links TRBV6-5 with TRBJ2-3, with a weak D call TRBD1 (6 bases). This CDR3 is built from 14 residues. CDR1 is MNHEY and CDR2 is SVGAGI in the germline V gene. V was cut by 6 bases and J by 0 bases, with 10 bases left in between. The CDR3 here is CASRQGPSTDTQYF. Written as DNA, the CDR3 is TGTGCCAGCAGACAGGGCCCTAGCACAGATACGCAGTATTTT.

The rearrangement links TRBV4-1 to TRBJ1-6; D is possibly TRBD1 (5 bases). Trimming left V 4 bases short and J 10 bases short, with 14 bases between. Per the germline V gene, CDR1 is MGHRA and CDR2 is YSYEKL. The length of the CDR3 is 14 residues. Here the CDR3 DNA reads TGCGCCAGCAGCCTCATGGGGGGTTGGTCACCCCTCCACTTT. Amino acids: CASSLMGGWSPLHF.

This chain uses TRBV2 with TRBJ1-1; TRBD1 matches at 7 bases. This CDR3 comprises 13 residues. The germline CDR1 and CDR2 sequences are SNHLY and FYNNEI. Trimming at V came to 6 bases and at J to 5 bases, leaving 6 bases not matched to a gene. The CDR3 spells CASRADRDTEAFF. CDR3 DNA: TGTGCCAGCAGGGCTGACAGGGATACTGAAGCTTTCTTT.

The chain combines TRBV30 with TRBJ2-3, with TRBD2 identical over 11 bases. This CDR3 has 16 residues. The germline gives CDR1 GTSNPN, CDR2 SVGIG (reference sequence). V dropped 1 base and J dropped 4; count of bases not matched to a gene: 7. The CDR3 DNA reads TGTGCCTGGAGTGCAGTCCTAGCGGGGGGTTCAGATACGCAGTATTTT. Translating it yields CAWSAVLAGGSDTQYF.